This T cell receptor (beta chain) was recovered during a study of shared clonotypes between healthy human individuals. Study background: Researchers drew samples from two women and a few men aged 18 to 49.

Positively selected for CCR7, the CD45RO-negative cells used as naive CD8 cells excluded terminally differentiated effector memory CD45RA+ cells. The germline V gene encodes CDR1 MNHNY and CDR2 SVGAGI (reference sequence). V lost 7 bases, J lost 5 bases, and 4 bases stayed unmatched. The CDR3 runs 13 residues. When replicate PCRs were run on sorted subsets, they used 200 to 250 ng DNA, tens of thousands of T cell genomes. Clones were read by immunoSEQ multiplex PCR, and TCRdb kept only the in-frame ones, dropping some. The data contain around 600,000 clones, 98% of them seen just once; the ten biggest clones take up 0.3%.

Material: naive CD8+ T cells sorted from blood. This chain links TRBV6-6 with TRBJ2-2; 7 bases are a match to TRBD2. The receptor's source is a man aged 25-45 years in good health. The CDR3, as DNA: TGTGCCAGCAAGCGGGAAGGTACCGGGGAGCTGTTTTTT. Translating gives CASKREGTGELFF.